This T cell receptor (beta chain) was sequenced for a study of OX40 agonist ivuxolimab in advanced cancers. Looking at the study overall: It was ivuxolimab, an agonistic anti-OX40 (CD134) antibody, that patients were treated with. Patients with hepatocellular carcinoma, melanoma, renal cell or head and neck cancer made up the dose-escalation patients.

This table comes from immunoSEQ multiplex PCR, and its TCRdb copy is limited to in-frame clones, with some not included. The sample carries tens of thousands of clones, approximately 90% recorded once. Enrollment shut out patients with autoimmune disease history or systemic immunosuppression. CDR3 length: 15 amino acids. Germline trimming cut 8 bases from V and 1 base from J; bases unmatched to any gene: 7. Germline V gives CDR1 LNHDA, CDR2 SQIVND (reference sequence). Study-wide results and caveats: Patients with a partial response at 0.1-3.0 mg/kg had among the lowest clonal expansion.

Worth noting for this clone: What it binds is not known.

Specimen: CD4+ or CD8+ T cells sorted from blood, collected in a trial of the OX40 agonist ivuxolimab. The V gene is TRBV19, the J gene TRBJ2-3, with 9 bases aligning to TRBD2. The receptor comes from an adult with an advanced solid tumor such as melanoma, head and neck, liver or kidney cancer. The CDR3 spells CASGSGGSGTDTQYF. The CDR3 nucleotides are TGTGCCAGTGGGAGCGGGGGGTCCGGCACAGATACGCAGTATTTT.